Listed below are T cell receptor beta chains from one sample, sequenced in a study of shared clonotypes between healthy human individuals. Produced via immunoSEQ multiplex PCR; TCRdb's table is partial and in-frame only. This sample has about 2.5 million clones; 92% occur once, and the top ten carry more than 0.35%. The sample consisted of naive CD4+ T cells from PBMCs. The receptors were gathered from a man between 18 and 29 years old in good health. Some clones in this sample may be carry-over from other donors' samples. The CDR3 runs from the conserved cysteine through the conserved F or W. The D gene is left open where the match is weak. Only some rows state a clone size, as once, few, many or a class for expanded clones.

>NA|TRBV7-2|NA|14|TRBJ1-2
CASSLSGPNYGYTF
TGTGCCAGCAGCTTAAGCGGACCCAACTATGGCTACACCTTC
>NA|TRBV29-1|NA|14|TRBJ1-1
CSGSFALKNTEAFF
TGCAGCGGCTCCTTTGCTTTAAAGAACACTGAAGCTTTCTTT
>NA|TRBV7-6|NA|12|TRBJ2-5
CASSFFQETQYF
TGTGCCAGCAGCTTTTTCCAAGAGACCCAGTACTTC
>NA|TRBV11-3|NA|14|TRBJ2-2
CASSSQGITGELFF
TGTGCCAGCAGCTCGCAGGGGATAACCGGGGAGCTGTTTTTT
>NA|TRBV29-1|NA|12|TRBJ1-4
CVGLETNEKLFF
TGCGTTGGCTTGGAAACTAATGAAAAACTGTTTTTT
>NA|TRBV6-1|NA|15|TRBJ2-6
CASSEWGSGANVLTF
TGTGCCAGCAGTGAATGGGGCTCTGGGGCCAACGTCCTGACTTTC
>NA|TRBV18|NA|14|TRBJ2-7
CASSPGQVGYEQYF
TGTGCCAGCTCACCGGGGCAGGTGGGTTACGAGCAGTACTTC
>NA|TRBV7-2|NA|13|TRBJ2-5
CASSFRVQETQYF
TGTGCCAGCAGCTTCAGGGTTCAAGAGACCCAGTACTTC
>NA|TRBV18|NA|14|TRBJ1-1
CASSPASRDGEAFF
TGTGCCAGCTCACCGGCGTCACGGGACGGAGAAGCTTTCTTT
>NA|TRBV7-3|TRBD2|14|TRBJ2-5
CASSFTSGGETQYF
TGTGCCAGCAGCTTCACGTCGGGGGGAGAGACCCAGTACTTC
>once|TRBV28|TRBD1|14|TRBJ2-7
CASSGGGSSYEQYF
TGTGCCAGCTCAGGGGGCGGATCCTCCTACGAGCAGTACTTC
>NA|TRBV5-1|NA|20|TRBJ2-5
CASSLTRQGGGSRFVETQYF
TGCGCCAGCAGCTTGACCCGACAGGGAGGCGGGAGTCGGTTCGTGGAGACCCAGTACTTC
>NA|TRBV5-8|TRBD2|15|TRBJ2-7
CASSLGSGSVYEQYF
TGTGCCAGCAGCTTGGGTAGCGGGAGTGTTTACGAGCAGTACTTC
>NA|TRBV7-9|NA|12|TRBJ2-3
CASSSGLDTQYF
TGTGCCAGCAGTTCTGGATTAGATACGCAGTATTTT
>NA|TRBV28|TRBD2|13|TRBJ2-1
CASHGGGYNEQFF
TGTGCCTCGCACGGGGGGGGTTACAATGAGCAGTTCTTC
>NA|TRBV28|NA|13|TRBJ1-3
CASLGSLGNTIYF
TGTGCCAGCCTTGGGTCCCTCGGAAACACCATATATTTT
>NA|TRBV27|NA|16|TRBJ1-2
CASSLNSRVDTYGYTF
TGTGCCAGCAGTTTAAACAGCAGGGTTGATACCTATGGCTACACCTTC
>NA|TRBV30|NA|16|TRBJ1-5
CAWSVFGTLRDQPQHF
TGTGCCTGGAGTGTCTTTGGCACCCTTAGGGATCAGCCCCAGCATTTT
>NA|TRBV2|NA|13|TRBJ1-1
CASSEHQNTEAFF
TGTGCCAGCAGTGAACATCAGAACACTGAAGCTTTCTTT
>NA|TRBV11-1|NA|14|TRBJ2-7
CASSSLLTSYEQYF
TGTGCCAGCAGCTCCCTCCTGACGTCCTACGAGCAGTACTTC
>once|TRBV5-4|NA|15|TRBJ2-7
CASSLSGGLISEQYF
TGTGCCAGCAGCTTGTCTGGAGGGCTAATTAGCGAGCAGTACTTC
>NA|TRBV7-9|NA|16|TRBJ2-1
CASSRGRGRPYNEQFF
TGTGCCAGCAGCAGAGGACGGGGTAGGCCCTACAATGAGCAGTTCTTC
>NA|TRBV4-3|NA|17|TRBJ2-1
CASSRAGPTAPYNEQFF
TGCGCCAGCAGCCGTGCAGGGCCCACGGCGCCCTACAATGAGCAGTTCTTC
>NA|TRBV18|NA|13|TRBJ2-7
CASSPTSTYEQYF
TGTGCCAGCTCTCCCACTAGCACCTACGAGCAGTACTTC
>NA|TRBV7-9|TRBD1|15|TRBJ1-4
CASSWGGQGGEKLFF
TGTGCCAGCAGCTGGGGCGGACAGGGTGGAGAAAAACTGTTTTTT
>NA|TRBV15|TRBD2|13|TRBJ2-1
CATSREAAGRQFF
TGTGCCACCAGCAGGGAGGCAGCGGGACGGCAGTTCTTC
>NA|TRBV10-3|NA|12|TRBJ2-5
CAISGRGETQYF
TGTGCCATCAGTGGCCGCGGGGAGACCCAGTACTTC
>NA|TRBV15|NA|16|TRBJ1-4
CATSRRVVQEYEKLFF
TGTGCCACCAGCAGGAGGGTAGTACAGGAATATGAAAAACTGTTTTTT
>NA|TRBV11-2|NA|11|TRBJ2-1
CASSHPNEQFF
TGTGCCAGCAGCCATCCCAATGAGCAGTTCTTC